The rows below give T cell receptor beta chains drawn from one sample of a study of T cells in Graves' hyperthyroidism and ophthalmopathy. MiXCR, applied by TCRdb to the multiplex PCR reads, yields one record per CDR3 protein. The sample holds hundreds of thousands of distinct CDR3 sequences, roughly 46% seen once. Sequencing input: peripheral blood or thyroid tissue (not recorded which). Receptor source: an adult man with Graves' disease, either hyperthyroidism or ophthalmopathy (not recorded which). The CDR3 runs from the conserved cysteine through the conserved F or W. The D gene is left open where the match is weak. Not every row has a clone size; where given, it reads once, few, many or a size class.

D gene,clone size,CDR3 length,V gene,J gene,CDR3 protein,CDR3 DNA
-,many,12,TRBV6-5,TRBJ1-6,CASRGLDSPLHF,TGTGCCAGCAGGGGCCTCGATTCACCCCTCCACTTT
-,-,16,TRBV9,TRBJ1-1,CASSVGARGLNTEAFF,TGTGCCAGCAGCGTAGGAGCCAGAGGGCTGAACACTGAAGCTTTCTTT
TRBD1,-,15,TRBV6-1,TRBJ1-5,CASRLTGVSNQPQHF,TGTGCCAGCAGGCTGACAGGGGTCAGCAATCAGCCCCAGCATTTT
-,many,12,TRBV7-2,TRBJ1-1,CASSLVRAEAFF,TGTGCCAGCAGCTTAGTACGGGCTGAAGCTTTCTTT
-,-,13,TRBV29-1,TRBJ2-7,CSVEMGGPYEQYF,TGCAGCGTTGAAATGGGGGGTCCCTACGAGCAGTACTTC
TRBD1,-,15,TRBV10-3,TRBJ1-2,CAISEALGQGGGYTF,TGTGCCATCAGTGAAGCGCTTGGACAGGGCGGGGGCTACACCTTC
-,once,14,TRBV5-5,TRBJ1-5,CASSPPYSNQPQHF,TGCGCCAGCAGCCCTCCATATAGCAATCAGCCCCAGCATTTT
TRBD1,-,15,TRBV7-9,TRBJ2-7,CASSLGPDRDYEQYF,TGTGCCAGCAGCCTAGGTCCTGACAGGGACTACGAGCAGTACTTC
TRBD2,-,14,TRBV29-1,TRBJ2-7,CSVEGTSGGNEQYF,TGCAGCGTTGAAGGCACTAGCGGGGGCAACGAGCAGTACTTC
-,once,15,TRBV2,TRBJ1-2,CASSQQGNRGYGYTF,TGCGCCAGCAGCCAACAGGGTAACCGCGGCTATGGCTACACCTTC
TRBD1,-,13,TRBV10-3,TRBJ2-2,CASPGGRSGELFF,TGTGCCAGCCCAGGGGGCCGGTCCGGGGAGCTGTTTTTT
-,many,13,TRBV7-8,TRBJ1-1,CASTSSRGGNAFF,TGTGCCAGCACTTCCTCGAGAGGAGGGAACGCTTTCTTT
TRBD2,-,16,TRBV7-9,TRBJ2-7,CASSSPEGRGIIEQYF,TGTGCCAGCAGCTCGCCCGAGGGGCGGGGGATAATCGAGCAGTACTTC
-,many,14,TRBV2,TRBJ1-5,CASILQLGNQPQHF,TGTGCCAGCATTCTACAGTTGGGCAATCAGCCCCAGCATTTT
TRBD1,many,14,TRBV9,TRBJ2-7,CASSAGTGGYEQYF,TGTGCCAGCAGCGCCGGGACAGGGGGCTACGAGCAGTACTTC
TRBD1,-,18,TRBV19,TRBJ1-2,CASSRFWAATGAADGYTF,TGTGCCAGTAGTCGCTTTTGGGCGGCAACAGGGGCGGCCGATGGCTACACCTTC
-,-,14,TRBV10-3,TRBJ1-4,CAISDGVVGEKLFF,TGTGCCATCAGTGACGGTGTAGTAGGTGAAAAACTGTTTTTT
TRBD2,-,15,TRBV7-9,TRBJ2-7,CASSLGVGGPNEQYF,TGTGCCAGCAGCTTAGGGGTGGGAGGGCCCAACGAGCAGTACTTC
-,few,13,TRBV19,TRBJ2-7,CASSRQITYEQYF,TGTGCCAGTAGTAGGCAGATCACCTACGAGCAGTACTTC
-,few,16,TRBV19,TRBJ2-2,CASSTDMLLNTGELFF,TGTGCCAGTAGTACCGACATGTTACTCAACACCGGGGAGCTGTTTTTT
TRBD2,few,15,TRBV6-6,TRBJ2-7,CASSPGTSASYEQYF,TGTGCCAGCAGCCCGGGGACTAGCGCTTCCTACGAGCAGTACTTC
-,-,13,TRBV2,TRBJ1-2,CASRVGQDRGYTF,TGTGCCAGCAGGGTGGGGCAGGATCGGGGCTACACCTTC
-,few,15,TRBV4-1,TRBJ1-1,CASSQGTVRNTEAFF,TGCGCCAGCAGCCAAGGGACGGTGAGGAACACTGAAGCTTTCTTT
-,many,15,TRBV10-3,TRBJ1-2,CAISVAETNNYGYTF,TGTGCCATCAGTGTTGCAGAGACAAATAACTATGGCTACACCTTC
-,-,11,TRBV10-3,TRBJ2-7,CAISEPGEQYF,TGTGCCATCAGTGAGCCGGGCGAGCAGTACTTC
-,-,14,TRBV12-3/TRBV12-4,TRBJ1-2,CASSSLDSKHGYTF,TGTGCCAGCAGTTCATTGGACAGCAAACATGGCTACACCTTC
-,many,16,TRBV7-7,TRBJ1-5,CASSLVGGRSNQPQHF,TGTGCCAGCAGCTTAGTTGGGGGACGTAGCAATCAGCCCCAGCATTTT
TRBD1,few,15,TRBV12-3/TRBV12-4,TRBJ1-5,CASTKTGTGGLVQHF,TGTGCCAGCACCAAAACCGGGACAGGTGGCCTAGTCCAGCATTTT
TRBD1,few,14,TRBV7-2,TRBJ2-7,CASSFWTGLHEQYF,TGTGCCAGCAGCTTTTGGACAGGTCTCCACGAGCAGTACTTC
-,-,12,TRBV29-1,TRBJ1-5,CSAEGINQPQHF,TGCAGCGCCGAGGGGATCAATCAGCCCCAGCATTTT
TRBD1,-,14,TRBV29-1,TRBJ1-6,CSVVQQGGDSPLHF,TGCAGCGTTGTCCAACAGGGGGGGGATTCACCCCTCCACTTT
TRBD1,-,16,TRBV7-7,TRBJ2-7,CASSVGQGPAIGEQYF,TGTGCTAGCAGCGTGGGACAGGGGCCCGCAATTGGTGAGCAGTACTTC
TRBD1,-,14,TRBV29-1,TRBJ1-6,CSIFGQGANSPLHF,TGCAGCATCTTCGGACAGGGTGCTAATTCACCCCTCCACTTT
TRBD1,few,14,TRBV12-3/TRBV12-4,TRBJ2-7,CASSHRGQGGEQYF,TGCGCCAGCAGCCACAGGGGACAGGGGGGCGAGCAGTACTTC
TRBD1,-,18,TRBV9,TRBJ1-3,CASSVQQGASISGNTIYF,TGTGCCAGCAGCGTTCAACAGGGGGCGTCCATCTCTGGAAACACCATATATTTT
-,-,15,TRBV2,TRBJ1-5,CASGEGGASNQPQHF,TGTGCCAGCGGGGAGGGCGGGGCAAGCAATCAGCCCCAGCATTTT
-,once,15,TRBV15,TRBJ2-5,CATSRGWGSGETQYF,TGTGCCACCAGCAGAGGGTGGGGGTCAGGGGAGACCCAGTACTTC
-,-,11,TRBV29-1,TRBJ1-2,CTGTKTLGYTF,TGCACCGGGACAAAAACGCTGGGCTACACCTTC
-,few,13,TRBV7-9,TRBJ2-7,CASSFFPTGEQYF,TGTGCCAGCAGCTTTTTCCCCACCGGCGAGCAGTACTTC
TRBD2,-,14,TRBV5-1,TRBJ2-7,CASRSTSESYEQYF,TGTGCCAGCAGATCGACTAGCGAGTCCTACGAGCAGTACTTC
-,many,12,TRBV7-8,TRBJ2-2,CASSSNTGELFF,TGTGCCAGCAGCTCGAACACCGGGGAGCTGTTTTTT
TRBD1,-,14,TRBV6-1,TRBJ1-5,CASKGTGRDQPQHF,TGTGCCAGCAAAGGGACAGGAAGGGATCAGCCCCAGCATTTT
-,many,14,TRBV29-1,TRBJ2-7,CSVEDRSRGYEQYF,TGCAGCGTTGAAGATCGGTCCCGGGGCTACGAGCAGTACTTC
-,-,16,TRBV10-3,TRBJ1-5,CAISRRVGDGNQPQHF,TGTGCCATCAGTCGCAGGGTAGGGGATGGCAATCAGCCCCAGCATTTT
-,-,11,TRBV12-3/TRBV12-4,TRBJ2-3,CASTRADTQYF,TGTGCCAGCACTAGAGCAGATACGCAGTATTTT
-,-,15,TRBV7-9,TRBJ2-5,CASSSAGDYQETQYF,TGTGCCAGCAGCTCTGCAGGGGATTACCAAGAGACCCAGTACTTC
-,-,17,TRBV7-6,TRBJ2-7,CASSLAPFDDGAYEQYF,TGTGCCAGCAGCTTAGCCCCATTCGACGACGGAGCCTACGAGCAGTACTTC
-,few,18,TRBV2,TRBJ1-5,CASSERSQTWYSNQPQHF,TGTGCCAGCAGTGAGCGTAGCCAGACGTGGTATAGCAATCAGCCCCAGCATTTT
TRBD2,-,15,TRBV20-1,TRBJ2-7,CSATKLAGGAYEQYF,TGCAGTGCCACGAAACTAGCGGGGGGGGCCTACGAGCAGTACTTC
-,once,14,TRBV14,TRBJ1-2,CASSQGRQTGGYTF,TGTGCCAGCAGCCAAGGTCGTCAGACAGGAGGCTACACCTTC
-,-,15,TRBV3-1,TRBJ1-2,CASSQGKGMDYGYTF,TGTGCCAGCAGCCAAGGGAAAGGGATGGACTATGGCTACACCTTC
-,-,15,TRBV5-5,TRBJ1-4,CASSLEAGANEKLFF,TGTGCCAGCAGCTTGGAGGCAGGGGCAAATGAAAAACTGTTTTTT
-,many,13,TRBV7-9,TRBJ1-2,CASSLNRNYGYTF,TGTGCCAGCAGCTTAAACAGGAACTATGGCTACACCTTC
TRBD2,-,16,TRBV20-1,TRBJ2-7,CSAREGTSGGAGEQYF,TGCAGTGCTAGAGAGGGGACTAGCGGGGGGGCGGGAGAGCAGTACTTC
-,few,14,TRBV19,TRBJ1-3,CASSIGTAGNTIYF,TGTGCCAGTAGTATTGGGACGGCTGGAAACACCATATATTTT